The 20 T cell receptor beta chains below all came from one sample that was sequenced in a study of T cells after yellow fever vaccination (dated by TCRdb to the late 2010s). Libraries were prepared through 5' RACE. Instrument on record: Illumina HiSeq 2500. The public sequencing data were trimmed at Q25 with fastp and processed into clonotypes with MiXCR by TCRdb, which kept only in-frame beta chains. Entries that share a CDR3 protein sequence are merged under the most common genes and DNA. This sample lists just under 85,000 distinct CDR3 sequences; about 14% were detected once. Roughly 25% of the sample comes from the top ten. The treatment or condition label for this specimen denotes: live attenuated yellow fever vaccine strain. The sequencing used CD8+ T cells not binding an NS4B(214-222) dextramer, sorted from PBMCs, collected about 21 days after the first yellow fever vaccination. The intended sense of this specimen's cell subset or site label: NS4B epitope dextramer-negative CD8 T cells. Every receptor here comes from a man between 18 and 29 years old who received the YFV17D yellow fever vaccine.

This rearrangement joins TRBV11-2 to TRBJ2-7, with D possibly matching TRBD2 (5 bases). V shed 3 bases and J shed 2 bases, with 11 bases lying between them. CDR1 is SGHAT, CDR2 FQNNGV, per germline. The CDR3 contains 14 residues. CDR3 DNA sequence: TGTGCCAGCAGCTTCGGCGCGGGCCCCTACGAGCAGTACTTC. This codes for CASSFGAGPYEQYF.

The chain recombines TRBV19 with TRBJ1-5; D not certain. Trimming removed 7 bases at V and 4 bases at J, with 17 bases between. The CDR3 has 15 residues. Germline CDR1 reads LNHDA; CDR2 reads SQIVND (reference sequence). CDR3 nucleotides: TGTGCCAGTACCGAGGGCTGGGTTGAAAATCAGCCCCAGCATTTT. Translating gives CASTEGWVENQPQHF.

This clonotype was seen more than once but under ten times. The J gene is TRBJ2-1, the V gene TRBV7-9; 16 bases match TRBD2. This CDR3 has 17 amino acids. With 5 bases clipped from V and 4 bases from J, the junction kept 5 bases outside the gene matches. Germline lookup yields CDR1 SEHNR and CDR2 FQNEAQ (reference sequence). CDR3: CASSLGTSGGAYNEQFF. As DNA, the CDR3 is TGTGCCAGCAGCCTCGGGACTAGCGGGGGGGCTTACAATGAGCAGTTCTTC. The full variable domain, its missing parts supplied by reference TRBV7-9 and TRBJ2-1, is DTGVSQNPRHKITKRGQNVTFRCDPISEHNRLYWYRQTLGQGPEFLTYFQNEAQLEKSRLLSDRFSAERPKGSFSTLEIQRTEQGDSAMYLCASSLGTSGGAYNEQFFGPGTRLTVL.

This clonotype was counted at least ten times. The V gene is TRBV2, the J gene TRBJ1-1; no clear D gene. The CDR3 contains 14 residues. Looked up from germline, CDR1 is SNHLY and CDR2 is FYNNEI. V lost 4 bases and J lost 4, with 13 bases in between. CDR3 in DNA: TGTGCCAGCAGTGGCCTGGATGATTTCACTGAAGCTTTCTTT. Encoded protein: CASSGLDDFTEAFF.

The chain employs TRBV4-3 and TRBJ2-1; TRBD1 matches at 9 bases. CDR3 size: 15 residues. In germline, CDR1 is LGHNA, CDR2 YSLEER. The V and J ends lost 6 bases and 1 base, in that order; junction bases with no gene match: 4. The CDR3 protein is CASSPDRGSYNEQFF. The CDR3 region has the DNA TGCGCCAGCAGTCCCGACAGGGGGTCCTACAATGAGCAGTTCTTC.

This clonotype was observed a handful of times. This sequence joins TRBV10-3 and TRBJ2-1; 7 positions match TRBD1. V lost 7 bases to trimming and J lost 0 bases; unmatched junction nucleotides: 6. This CDR3 spans 15 amino acids. Germline V gene sequence: CDR1 ENHRY, CDR2 SYGVKD. CDR3: CAINHRDSSYNEQFF. CDR3 coding DNA: TGTGCCATCAATCACCGGGACAGCTCCTACAATGAGCAGTTCTTC.

V and J are TRBV7-2 and TRBJ2-6; D tentatively fits TRBD1 or TRBD2 (6 bases each). From germline, CDR1 is SGHTA and CDR2 FQGNSA. CDR3 length equals 15 residues. V dropped 1 base and J dropped 13 bases, with 17 bases sitting between them. CDR3 amino acids: CASSLGIGGTIVLTF. CDR3 DNA: TGTGCCAGCAGCTTAGGTATAGGCGGGACAATTGTCCTGACTTTC.

In its sample, this clonotype was seen a few times. The rearrangement uses TRBV7-3 and TRBJ2-3; 8 nucleotides match TRBD2. The CDR3 is 17 residues long. Germline lookup yields CDR1 SGHTA and CDR2 FQGTGA. Unmatched junction bases numbered 9, after V lost 4 bases and J lost 0 bases. The CDR3 DNA is TGTGCCAGCAGCTCGCCACTAGCGGAAGCTAGCACAGATACGCAGTATTTT. This gives the protein CASSSPLAEASTDTQYF.

This clonotype was seen more than once but under ten times. J is TRBJ2-4 and V is TRBV5-1, with D possibly TRBD1 on 5 matching bases. V gave up 4 bases and J gave up 5 bases, with 19 bases separating them. Germline values: CDR1 SGHRS, CDR2 YFSETQ. The length of the CDR3 is 16 residues. In DNA form, the CDR3 reads TGCGCCAGCAGCCCTAGGCGCAGGGAACCCGAAAACATTCAGTACTTC. Amino acid sequence: CASSPRRREPENIQYF. Filled out from reference TRBV5-1 and TRBJ2-4, the complete variable domain reads KAGVTQTPRYLIKTRGQQVTLSCSPISGHRSVSWYQQTPGQGLQFLFEYFSETQRNKGNFPGRFSGRQFSNSRSEMNVSTLELGDSALYLCASSPRRREPENIQYFGAGTRLSVL.

J is TRBJ1-2 and V is TRBV27; 7 bases agree with TRBD1. This CDR3 spans 13 amino acids. The trim removed 4 bases at V and 6 bases at J, leaving 5 bases unmatched. Germline V gene sequence: CDR1 MNHEY, CDR2 SMNVEV (reference sequence). The CDR3 spells CASSSTGWDGYTF. The CDR3 region has the DNA TGTGCCAGCAGTTCGACAGGGTGGGATGGCTACACCTTC.

V gene TRBV4-3 combines with J gene TRBJ2-7; the D gene is possibly TRBD1 (6 bases). V was trimmed by 0 bases and J by 0 bases, leaving 9 bases between them. Germline assignment: CDR1 LGHNA and CDR2 YSLEER. The CDR3 sequence is 15 residues long. CDR3 in DNA: TGCGCCAGCAGCCAAGACAGGGGTCTCTCCTACGAGCAGTACTTC. This codes for CASSQDRGLSYEQYF.

This chain joins TRBV20-1 and TRBJ1-1, with D perhaps matching TRBD1 (5 bases). This CDR3 is 14 amino acids long. V was cut by 5 bases and J by 0 bases, with 13 bases left in between. Germline loops: CDR1 DFQATT, CDR2 SNEGSKA (reference sequence). Here the CDR3 reads CSARWRQMNTEAFF. The CDR3 DNA reads TGCAGTGCTCGATGGCGACAGATGAACACTGAAGCTTTCTTT.

This clonotype was detected a few times. The rearrangement uses TRBV27 and TRBJ2-1; TRBD2 aligns across 12 bases. The CDR3 is 16 residues long. Germline lookup yields CDR1 MNHEY and CDR2 SMNVEV (reference sequence). V lost 2 bases to trimming and J lost 5 bases; unmatched junction nucleotides: 4. CDR3 in amino acids: CASSLPRLAGDNEQFF. The CDR3 region has the DNA TGTGCCAGCAGTTTACCCCGACTAGCGGGGGACAATGAGCAGTTCTTC.

The chain couples TRBV12-3 or TRBV12-4 to TRBJ2-5; the D is unclear. V was pared by 3 bases and J by 2 bases, with 4 bases between. This CDR3 has 12 amino acids. The CDR3 loop reads CASSFGQETQYF. In nucleotides, the CDR3 is TGTGCCAGCAGTTTCGGTCAAGAGACCCAGTACTTC.

V gene TRBV11-3 combines with J gene TRBJ1-2; D remains unclear. CDR1 is SGHNT and CDR2 is YENEEA in the germline V gene. Deletions cut 5 bases from V and 8 bases from J, with 12 bases between. The CDR3 loop spans 12 amino acids. The CDR3 bases are TGTGCCAGCAGCGTCCGCCGGTGCGGCTACACCTTC. This sequence encodes CASSVRRCGYTF.

The chain couples TRBV4-3 to TRBJ2-1; maybe TRBD2 (5 bases). CDR1 and CDR2 (germline): LGHNA, YSLEER. The V and J ends lost 2 bases and 15 bases respectively, with 20 bases between them. The CDR3 covers 14 residues. CDR3 sequence reads: CASSQSTTADWRFF. The CDR3 DNA follows: TGCGCCAGCAGCCAATCTACCACAGCGGACTGGCGGTTCTTC.

This clonotype was counted only a few times. V usage is TRBV5-1 and J usage is TRBJ2-7, with no clear D. Trimming shortened V by 1 base and J by 7 bases, and 12 bases separated the two germline ends. The germline V gene encodes CDR1 SGHRS and CDR2 YFSETQ. The CDR3 extends over 13 amino acids. CDR3 amino acids: CASSLPGRREQYF. The CDR3 DNA reads TGCGCCAGCAGCTTGCCTGGACGTCGGGAGCAGTACTTC. Drawing the rest from reference TRBV5-1 and TRBJ2-7, the complete variable domain is KAGVTQTPRYLIKTRGQQVTLSCSPISGHRSVSWYQQTPGQGLQFLFEYFSETQRNKGNFPGRFSGRQFSNSRSEMNVSTLELGDSALYLCASSLPGRREQYFGPGTRLTVT.

The chain combines TRBV4-3 with TRBJ1-2; D is uncertain. Germline V gene sequence: CDR1 LGHNA, CDR2 YSLEER. V was trimmed by 1 base and J by 4 bases, leaving 10 bases between them. The CDR3 extends over 14 amino acids. CDR3 DNA sequence: TGCGCCAGCAGCCAAGGTCGGAAACTCTATGGCTACACCTTC. This sequence encodes CASSQGRKLYGYTF.

This clonotype occurred a few times. The gene calls are TRBV11-3 and TRBJ2-1, with TRBD2 identical over 13 bases. This CDR3 is 14 amino acids long. Trimming at V came to 5 bases and at J to 8 bases, leaving 3 bases not matched to a gene. The germline gives CDR1 SGHNT, CDR2 YENEEA. The CDR3 coding sequence is TGTGCCAGCAGCCGGACTAGCGGGGGCCATGAGCAGTTCTTC. It is translated as CASSRTSGGHEQFF.

This clonotype was detected only a few times. This rearrangement joins TRBV7-6 to TRBJ1-1; 7 bases are shared with TRBD1. CDR1 and CDR2 (germline): SGHVS, FNYEAQ. This CDR3 has 14 residues. J was trimmed by 1 base and V by 5 bases; bases with no gene match: 4. The CDR3 loop is CASSEQGWNTEAFF. CDR3 DNA: TGTGCCAGCAGCGAACAGGGGTGGAACACTGAAGCTTTCTTT.